These T cell receptor beta chains were read from a single sample in a study of T cell responses to AZD1222 COVID-19 vaccine. Assay: immunoSEQ multiplex PCR; the TCRdb copy retains only in-frame clones and omits some. The table has some 100,000 clones, approximately 91% seen once. This specimen consisted of peripheral blood, obtained on day 0 of MenACWY control vaccination. These receptors originate from an adult in good health. The CDR3 runs from the conserved cysteine through the conserved F or W. The D gene is left open where the match is weak.

>TRBV29-1|.|TRBJ2-2
CSVGGVNTGELFF
>TRBV27|.|TRBJ1-3
CASSPKGSGNTIYF
>TRBV9|TRBD2|TRBJ2-3
CASSRLGLAGMADTQYF
>TRBV7-9|.|TRBJ1-5
CASSLDSQPQHF
>TRBV13|.|TRBJ1-4
CASSLGGGSDEKLFF
>TRBV7-2|.|TRBJ2-7
CASSSRQTLNEQYF
>TRBV19|TRBD1|TRBJ1-1
CASSPLLSRGTNTEAFF
>TRBV3-1/TRBV3-2|TRBD2|TRBJ2-1
CASSPLGGDEQFF
>TRBV28|.|TRBJ1-1
CASGWVGRTAFF
>TRBV29-1|.|TRBJ1-5
CSAGGGGSSNQPQHF
>TRBV2|.|TRBJ1-5
CASSEAGYQPQHF
>TRBV5-1|TRBD1|TRBJ2-5
CASSLGAGGAETQYF
>TRBV7-9|.|TRBJ1-1
CASSLARGGATEAFF
>TRBV7-2|.|TRBJ2-5
CASSPSPGRQETQYF
>TRBV28|.|TRBJ1-2
CASSFSRGDGYTF
>TRBV2|TRBD1|TRBJ1-2
CASSGTGDGYTF
>TRBV4-3|.|TRBJ2-2
CASSQVGQMNTGELFF
>TRBV6-5|TRBD1|TRBJ1-1
CASSTTGVNTEAFF
>TRBV6-4|TRBD1|TRBJ1-6
CASSETGGYSPLHF
>TRBV5-6|.|TRBJ2-5
CASSSQETQYF
>TRBV14|TRBD2|TRBJ2-3
CASSPRGDTDTQYF
>TRBV5-8|.|TRBJ1-5
CASSLGGLTPDF
>TRBV19|.|TRBJ2-7
CASSRRAPYEQYF
>TRBV28|TRBD2|TRBJ2-3
CASIPGGGLTDTQYF
>TRBV7-2|.|TRBJ2-5
CASSLGAGQETQYF
>TRBV15|.|TRBJ2-1
CATSRAGSGHGGGNEQFF
>TRBV7-9|.|TRBJ1-6
CASSLEGGANSPLHF
>TRBV28|.|TRBJ1-1
CASSPGRVTEAFF
>TRBV25-1|.|TRBJ2-2
CASSESKGRTGELFF
>TRBV19|TRBD1|TRBJ1-5
CASSKDRERNQPQHF
>TRBV7-7|.|TRBJ2-3
CASSGGRGTDTQYF
>TRBV4-1|.|TRBJ1-4
CASHKGPNEKLFF
>TRBV11-2|.|TRBJ1-1
CASSLAGPLNTEAFF
>TRBV5-4|.|TRBJ1-4
CASSLDGWSEKLFF
>TRBV28|.|TRBJ1-2
CASSDSLYGYTF
>TRBV4-1|.|TRBJ1-1
CASSQDTPSGVGTEAFF
>TRBV5-5|TRBD1|TRBJ1-5
CASSTGQGDQPQHF
>TRBV7-9|.|TRBJ1-1
CASSLRYGNTEAFF
>TRBV6-5|.|TRBJ2-1
CASSPPGAGQFF
>TRBV3-1/TRBV3-2|TRBD2|TRBJ2-3
CASSQLATSGTPGSTDTQYF
>TRBV3-1/TRBV3-2|.|TRBJ1-1
CASSQDPMGEDTEAFF
>TRBV7-9|.|TRBJ2-7
CASSLTGNPTYEQYF
>TRBV24-1|.|TRBJ2-2
CATNGDTGELFF
>TRBV3-1/TRBV3-2|.|TRBJ1-6
CASSRRGKDSPLHF
>TRBV27|.|TRBJ2-6
CASSSRTALHSGANVLTF
>TRBV30|.|TRBJ1-6
CAWSPRDRSSYNSPLHF
>TRBV2|.|TRBJ2-7
CASSERTLSTSSSYEQYF
>TRBV6-2/TRBV6-3|.|TRBJ1-2
CASSRTGNNGYTF
>TRBV29-1|.|TRBJ2-7
CSVLQTGNYEQYF
>TRBV7-2|.|TRBJ1-1
CASQIKTESNEAFF